Given below is one T cell receptor (beta chain) in context. Enrollees, about 18 to 95 years old, lived in 24 US areas. The entry originates in a study of blood T cell repertoires in COVID-19. About the research overall: Samples representing acute and convalescent COVID-19 were sourced from the United States, Italy and Spain.

TCRdb keeps only in-frame clones here, not all; method: immunoSEQ multiplex PCR. The sample records some 200,000 clones, more than 70% being singletons. Trimming left V 4 bases short and J 5 bases short, with 16 bases between. The CDR3 consists of 14 residues. From germline, CDR1 is SGHRS and CDR2 YFSETQ. The genes are TRBV5-1 and TRBJ2-7; D perhaps matches TRBD1 (7 bases). The sequenced sample was PBMCs or T cells enriched from blood (not recorded which). This clonotype was sampled from a woman younger than 30 who had recovered from COVID-19. The CDR3 DNA reads TGCGCCAGCAGCGTGGGACTGGACAGGAACGAGCAGTACTTC. It is translated as CASSVGLDRNEQYF.